Given below is one T cell receptor (beta chain) in context. Its antigen is not identified. The CDR3 covers 14 residues. CDR1 and CDR2 from the germline V gene are MDHEN and SYDVKM. After removal of 3 bases from V and 5 bases from J, the junction contained 3 bases not matched to a gene. This entry is derived from a study of cytomegalovirus exposure and HLA in healthy donors. Study-level background: HLA-typed donors were the source of approximately 85 million unique TCRs held in an early data release. Broader study findings: Association of a missense DCLRE1C variant with TCR beta V- and J-gene trimming was reported in a later analysis. What a later analysis reportedly showed was that an Asian-associated ancestry cluster had fewer N-insertions than the approximately 700-donor mean.

PCR primers comprised 60 Vbeta and 13 Jbeta primers. Original methodology: A later analysis counted some 87 million unique TCR beta chains, about 11 million shared. The table came from immunoSEQ multiplex PCR; TCRdb's copy has only in-frame clones and leaves some out. V, J and clone size are those of that table, while D and trimming were read from the DNA. The sample contains some 190,000 clones, roughly 87% of which appear only once. The specimen sequenced was PBMCs. The V call is TRBV28, the J call TRBJ2-1; TRBD2 matches 8 bases. The TCR originated in a boy aged 2 to 10 in good health and CMV-seronegative. The CDR3 nucleotides read TGTGCCAGCAGTTTCTCGCGGGGGGACAATGAGCAGTTCTTC. Amino acids: CASSFSRGDNEQFF.